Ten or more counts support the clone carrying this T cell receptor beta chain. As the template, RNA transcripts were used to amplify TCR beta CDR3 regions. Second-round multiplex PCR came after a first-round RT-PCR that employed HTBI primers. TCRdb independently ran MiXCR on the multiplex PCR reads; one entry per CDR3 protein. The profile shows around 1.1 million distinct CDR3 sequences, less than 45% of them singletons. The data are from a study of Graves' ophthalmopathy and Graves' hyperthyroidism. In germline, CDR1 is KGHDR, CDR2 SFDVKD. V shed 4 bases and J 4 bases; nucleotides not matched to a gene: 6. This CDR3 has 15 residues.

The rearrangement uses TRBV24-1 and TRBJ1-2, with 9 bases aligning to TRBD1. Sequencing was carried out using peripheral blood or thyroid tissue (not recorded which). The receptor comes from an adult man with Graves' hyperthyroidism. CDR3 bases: TGTGCCACCAGTGACCCCGGGACAGGGATCTATGGCTACACCTTC. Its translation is CATSDPGTGIYGYTF.